This T cell receptor (beta chain) was observed in a study of blood T cell repertoires in COVID-19. Sequencing used immunoSEQ multiplex PCR; TCRdb keeps in-frame clones, though not all of them. This sample has 220,000 or so clones; 82% occur once, and the top ten carry approximately 7.6%. Seattle cases were enrolled at active infection and followed longitudinally. Points on this clone: The junction departs from the called germline gene at one end, perhaps through a read error.

The sequenced sample consisted of peripheral blood. The source of this sequence is a woman older than 75 with COVID-19, enrolled during active disease.

In nucleotides, the CDR3 is TGTGCCATCGCCGAACTGACAGGCGACCAAGCGACCCAGTACTTC. This codes for CAIAELTGDQATQYF. This chain connects TRBV10-3 to TRBJ2-5; possible D gene TRBD1, 6 bases. Germline CDR1 ENHRY, CDR2 SYGVKD. The CDR3 contains 15 residues.